These T cell receptor beta chains were read from a single sample in a study of tumor-infiltrating lymphocytes in primary liver carcinoma. Using its own MiXCR run on the multiplex PCR reads, TCRdb lists one record per CDR3 protein. The table shows more than 100,000 distinct CDR3 sequences, with around two thirds occurring only once. Sequencing input: liver tumor tissue from sampling region 1. Receptors were obtained from a woman aged 60-75 years with primary liver carcinoma and hepatitis B virus infection. Each CDR3 is given with its conserved first and last residue. A D gene is named only where the DNA matches it firmly. Size values are once, few and many counts, or a class for expanded clones, and some rows have none.

CDR3,DNA,D,size,V,J
CASSLWGARAETQYF,TGTGCCAGCAGTTTATGGGGCGCTAGGGCAGAGACCCAGTACTTC,NA,NA,TRBV28,TRBJ2-5
CASTKDREYYGYTF,TGTGCCAGCACCAAGGACAGGGAGTATTATGGCTACACCTTC,TRBD1,many,TRBV6-5,TRBJ1-2
CASSEAPRLAGNF,TGTGCCAGCAGTGAAGCGCCTAGACTAGCGGGTAATTTT,TRBD2,NA,TRBV2,TRBJ2-3
CASSLTGGNTEAFF,TGTGCCAGCAGCTTAACGGGGGGCAACACTGAAGCTTTCTTT,NA,few,TRBV7-3,TRBJ1-1
CASSLAGSLNEQFF,TGTGCCAGCAGCTTAGCCGGGAGTCTCAATGAGCAGTTCTTC,NA,medium-sized,TRBV11-2,TRBJ2-1
CSVEGPTGPIETQYF,TGCAGCGTTGAAGGCCCAACAGGGCCCATTGAGACCCAGTACTTC,NA,NA,TRBV29-1,TRBJ2-5
CASSPSGGNNQPQHF,TGTGCCAGCAGTCCGTCGGGGGGGAACAATCAGCCCCAGCATTTT,NA,NA,TRBV12-3/TRBV12-4,TRBJ1-5
CTSSIRTGGVKLYF,TGTACCAGCAGCATAAGGACAGGGGGCGTGAAGCTGTACTTC,TRBD1,NA,TRBV6-5,TRBJ2-7
CASSLEASGRARSFNEQFF,TGTGCCAGCAGCTTAGAAGCTAGCGGGAGGGCCCGCTCCTTCAATGAGCAGTTCTTC,TRBD2,NA,TRBV11-3,TRBJ2-1
CACSPGGQGTANTGELFF,TGTGCCTGCAGCCCTGGGGGACAGGGAACCGCAAACACCGGGGAGCTGTTTTTT,TRBD1,NA,TRBV11-2,TRBJ2-2
CSVEEAGHFYEYNEQFF,TGTAGCGTTGAAGAAGCTGGGCACTTCTACGAGTACAATGAGCAGTTCTTC,NA,NA,TRBV29-1,TRBJ2-1
CASSQEVRSSGNTIYF,TGTGCCAGCAGCCAGGAGGTTCGGTCCTCTGGAAACACCATATATTTT,NA,many,TRBV4-2,TRBJ1-3